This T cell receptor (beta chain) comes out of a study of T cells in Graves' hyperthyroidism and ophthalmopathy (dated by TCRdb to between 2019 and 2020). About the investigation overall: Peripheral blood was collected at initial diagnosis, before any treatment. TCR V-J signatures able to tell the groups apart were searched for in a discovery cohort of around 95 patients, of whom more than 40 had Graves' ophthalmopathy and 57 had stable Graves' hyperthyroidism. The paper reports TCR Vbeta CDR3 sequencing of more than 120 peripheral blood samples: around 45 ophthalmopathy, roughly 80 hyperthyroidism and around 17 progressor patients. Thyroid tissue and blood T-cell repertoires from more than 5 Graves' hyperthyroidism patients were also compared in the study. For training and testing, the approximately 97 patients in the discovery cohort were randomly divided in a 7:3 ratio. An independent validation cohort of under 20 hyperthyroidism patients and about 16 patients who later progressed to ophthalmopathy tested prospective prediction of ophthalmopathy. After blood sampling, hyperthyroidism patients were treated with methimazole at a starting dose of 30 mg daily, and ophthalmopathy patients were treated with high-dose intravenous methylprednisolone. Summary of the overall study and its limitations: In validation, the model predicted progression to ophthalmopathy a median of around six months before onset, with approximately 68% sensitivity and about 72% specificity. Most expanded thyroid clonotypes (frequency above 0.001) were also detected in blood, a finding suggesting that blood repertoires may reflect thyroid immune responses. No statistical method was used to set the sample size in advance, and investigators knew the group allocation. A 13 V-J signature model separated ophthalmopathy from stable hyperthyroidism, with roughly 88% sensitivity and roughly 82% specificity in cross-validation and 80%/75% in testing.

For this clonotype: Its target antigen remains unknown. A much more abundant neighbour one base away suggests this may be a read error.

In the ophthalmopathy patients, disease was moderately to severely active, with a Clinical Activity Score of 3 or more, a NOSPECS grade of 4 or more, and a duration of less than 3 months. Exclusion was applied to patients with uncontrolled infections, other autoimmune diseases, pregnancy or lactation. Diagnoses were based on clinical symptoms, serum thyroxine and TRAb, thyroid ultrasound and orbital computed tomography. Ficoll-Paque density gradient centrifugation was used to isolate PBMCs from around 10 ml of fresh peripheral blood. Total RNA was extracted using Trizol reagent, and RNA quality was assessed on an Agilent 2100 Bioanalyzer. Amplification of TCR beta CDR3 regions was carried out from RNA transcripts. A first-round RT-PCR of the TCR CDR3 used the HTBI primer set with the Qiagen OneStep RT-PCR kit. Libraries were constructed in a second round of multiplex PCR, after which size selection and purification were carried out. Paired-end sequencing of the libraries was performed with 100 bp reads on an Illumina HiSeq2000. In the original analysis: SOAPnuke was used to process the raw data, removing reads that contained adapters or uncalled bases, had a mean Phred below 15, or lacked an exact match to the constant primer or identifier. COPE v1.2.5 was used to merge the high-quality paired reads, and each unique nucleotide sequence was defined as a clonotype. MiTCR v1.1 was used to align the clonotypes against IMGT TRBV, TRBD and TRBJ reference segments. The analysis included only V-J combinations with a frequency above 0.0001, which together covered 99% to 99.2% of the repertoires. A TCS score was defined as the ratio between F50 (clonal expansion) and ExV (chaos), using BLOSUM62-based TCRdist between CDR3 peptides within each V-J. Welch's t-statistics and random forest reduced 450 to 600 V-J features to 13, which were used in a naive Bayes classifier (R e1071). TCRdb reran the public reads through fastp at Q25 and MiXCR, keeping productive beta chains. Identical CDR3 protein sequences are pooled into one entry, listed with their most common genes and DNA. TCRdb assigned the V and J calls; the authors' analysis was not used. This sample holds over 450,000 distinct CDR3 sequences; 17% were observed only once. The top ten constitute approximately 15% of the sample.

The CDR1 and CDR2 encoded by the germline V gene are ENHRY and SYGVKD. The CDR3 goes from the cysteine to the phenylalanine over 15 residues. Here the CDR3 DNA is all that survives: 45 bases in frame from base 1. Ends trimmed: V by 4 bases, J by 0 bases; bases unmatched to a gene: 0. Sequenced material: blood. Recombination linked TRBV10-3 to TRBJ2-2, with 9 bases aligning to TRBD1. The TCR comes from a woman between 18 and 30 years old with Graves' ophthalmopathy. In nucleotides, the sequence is TGTGCCATCAGTGGACAGGGGGCGAACACCGGGGAGCTGTTTTTT. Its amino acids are CAISGQGANTGELFF.